This paragraph covers one TCR beta chain sequence. The antigen is not known. Sequenced by immunoSEQ multiplex PCR; TCRdb stores in-frame clones only, minus some. This sample has approximately 940,000 clones, with 70% to 85% found just once. The data were taken from a study of shared clonotypes between healthy human individuals. Germline V lookup: CDR1 GTSNPN, CDR2 SVGIG (reference sequence). The CDR3 has 14 amino acids. Study findings and constraints: Across subsets, estimated richness was generally greater for naive than for memory populations.

The sequencing sample was made of memory CD4+ T cells sorted from blood. Subset meaning: CD45RA-negative fraction. The chain has TRBV30 and TRBJ2-5; 10 nucleotides agree with TRBD1. The end of the DNA aligns better with TRBJ2-7, so the J call may be wrong. The TCR comes from a man younger than 35 in good health. CDR3 protein: CAWGPGQGFHEQYF. The CDR3 DNA sequence: TGTGCCTGGGGACCGGGACAGGGGTTCCACGAGCAGTACTTC.